This TCR beta chain was identified in a study of blood T cell repertoires in COVID-19. Looking at the study overall: Spain, Italy and the United States supplied samples that represented acute and convalescent COVID-19. From T cells, B-cell-depleted T cells, or PBMCs came the material, which was cDNA or gDNA.

Original handling: Estimation of nucleated cell counts was performed using reference gene primer amplification. Assay: immunoSEQ multiplex PCR; the TCRdb copy retains only in-frame clones and omits some. V and J calls and clone size come straight from that table; D and trimming were deduced from the DNA. The sample shows 190,000 or so clones, approximately 86% of them seen only once. The CDR3 is made up of 15 amino acids. V was cut by 4 bases and J by 0 bases, with 12 bases left in between. Germline V lookup: CDR1 PRHDT, CDR2 FYEKMQ (reference sequence). A single count supports this clone. The sequencing sample was made of peripheral blood. The chain has TRBV13 and TRBJ1-1; unclear D gene. This TCR came from a woman aged 25 to 39 with active or convalescent COVID-19. The CDR3 DNA reads as TGTGCCAGCAGCTCCCTATGGGAGATGAACACTGAAGCTTTCTTT. It is translated as CASSSLWEMNTEAFF.